This TCR beta chain derives from a study of blood T cell repertoires in COVID-19. J was trimmed by 2 bases and V by 5 bases; bases with no gene match: 19. Germline V gene sequence: CDR1 LNHDA, CDR2 SQIVND (reference sequence). The CDR3 contains 19 residues. Assay used: immunoSEQ multiplex PCR; TCRdb lists only in-frame clones, some missing. The profile shows approximately 74,000 clones, 75% to 90% of them singletons. This sequence originates from a man older than 75 with active or convalescent COVID-19. Material: peripheral blood. The chain has TRBV19 and TRBJ2-7; 9 nucleotides match TRBD2. DNA of the CDR3: TGTGCCAGTAGTCCCTCCCGGCCTAGCGGGATAAGTCCAACCTACGAGCAGTACTTC. Translated, it gives CASSPSRPSGISPTYEQYF.